Below are 10 T cell receptor beta chains sequenced from a single sample in a study of blood T cell repertoires in COVID-19. Using immunoSEQ multiplex PCR, the repertoire was profiled, and TCRdb retains in-frame clones only, with some absent. The profile covers 250,000 or so clones, with more than 70% appearing a single time and roughly 2.5% taken by the ten largest. The sequencing input was PBMCs or T cells enriched from blood (not recorded which). The receptors derive from a woman aged 35 to 49 with acute COVID-19.

The chain links TRBV5-1 to TRBJ2-6, with 8 bases matching TRBD1. The CDR3 length is 16 residues. V was pared by 4 bases and J by 0 bases, with 3 bases of the junction left unmatched. CDR1 SGHRS and CDR2 YFSETQ come from the germline V gene. The CDR3 spells CASSPTGGSGANVLTF. The CDR3 DNA is TGCGCCAGCAGCCCTACAGGGGGCTCTGGGGCCAACGTCCTGACTTTC.

The chain carries TRBV19 and TRBJ2-3, with 11 nucleotides matching TRBD2. V dropped 6 bases and J dropped 3; count of bases not matched to a gene: 5. This CDR3 is 15 amino acids long. Per germline, CDR1 LNHDA and CDR2 SQIVND (reference sequence). CDR3 in amino acids: CASSVAGGGTDTQYF. CDR3 DNA: TGTGCCAGTAGCGTAGCGGGAGGGGGGACAGATACGCAGTATTTT.

This sequence joins TRBV19 and TRBJ2-2; 8 positions agree with TRBD2. V gave up 5 bases and J gave up 6 bases; unmatched junction bases: 5. Looked up from germline, CDR1 is LNHDA and CDR2 is SQIVND (reference sequence). The CDR3 loop spans 14 amino acids. CDR3 in DNA: TGTGCCAGTAGTTTCGGGGGGGCGTCCGGGGAGCTGTTTTTT. Translation gives CASSFGGASGELFF.

V and J are TRBV12-5 and TRBJ1-3, with D hard to call. Trimming pared 1 base from V and 9 bases from J, leaving 10 bases between. Looked up from germline, CDR1 is LGHNT and CDR2 is FRNRAP. There are 13 residues in the CDR3. The CDR3 DNA is TGTGCTAGTGGTTTGGGAGCCGTAAGCACCATATATTTT. Amino acid sequence: CASGLGAVSTIYF.

The V and J genes are TRBV11-3 and TRBJ2-7; possibly TRBD2 for D (5 bases). CDR3 length: 13 residues. The V end lost 2 bases, the J end lost 6 bases, and 11 bases lay between the germline ends. Germline V CDR1 and CDR2: SGHNT, YENEEA. CDR3 sequence: CASSLYLAREQYV. DNA of the CDR3: TGTGCCAGCAGCTTATACCTAGCCCGCGAGCAGTACGTC.

This sequence joins TRBV21-1 and TRBJ2-1; TRBD2, as called in the table, went unchecked against the DNA. TRBV21-1 corresponds to a pseudogene. The CDR3 sequence is 17 residues long. CDR3: CASILKGTSHIGNEQFF. CDR3 DNA sequence: TGTGCCAGCATCCTAAAGGGGACTAGTCATATAGGAAATGAGCAGTTCTTC.

The chain uses TRBV5-5 and TRBJ2-7; 7 bases are shared with TRBD2. The CDR3 has 14 amino acids. Trimming cost V 0 bases and J 2 bases; bases outside gene matches: 2. Germline V gives CDR1 SGHKS, CDR2 YYEKEE (reference sequence). The CDR3 spells CASSLARGAYEQYF. The CDR3 DNA reads TGTGCCAGCAGCTTGGCCCGGGGGGCCTACGAGCAGTACTTC.

This chain connects TRBV19 to TRBJ1-1, with 8 bases lining up with TRBD1. The germline CDR1 and CDR2 sequences are LNHDA and SQIVND (reference sequence). CDR3 size: 12 residues. V was clipped by 5 bases and J by 8 bases; unmatched bases: 4. The CDR3 loop is CASSPQGGEAFF. Written as DNA, the CDR3 is TGTGCCAGTAGTCCACAGGGGGGGGAAGCTTTCTTT.

This chain's CDR3 is CATWGDEGDTQYF. The CDR3 nucleotides are TGTGCCACGTGGGGGGATGAGGGAGATACGCAGTATTTT. V and J are TRBV2 and TRBJ2-3, with D possibly being TRBD2 (6 bases). The CDR3 contains 13 residues. Between the trimmed V and J ends, which lost 10 bases and 5 bases, there was a span of 16 bases. CDR1 is SNHLY, CDR2 FYNNEI, per germline. Looking up the rest from reference TRBV2 and TRBJ2-3 gives the full variable domain: EPEVTQTPSHQVTQMGQEVILRCVPISNHLYFYWYRQILGQKVEFLVSFYNNEISEKSEIFDDQFSVERPDGSNFTLKIRSTKLEDSAMYFCATWGDEGDTQYFGPGTRLTVL.

In this sample, this clone turned up a few times. J is TRBJ2-7 and V is TRBV2; tentatively, D is TRBD1 (5 bases). Germline CDR1 and CDR2: SNHLY and FYNNEI. V shed 5 bases and J shed 2 bases, with 7 bases lying between them. This CDR3 region has 12 residues. CDR3 loop: CASSSGPYEQYV. The CDR3 nucleotides read TGTGCCAGCAGTTCAGGGCCCTACGAGCAGTACGTC.